The clone carrying this T cell receptor (beta chain) was recorded a few times. The target antigen is unknown. These data come from a study of T cell repertoires in cytomegalovirus infection. TCRdb reprocessed the reads with MiXCR, giving one entry per CDR3 protein. The data show approximately 500,000 distinct CDR3 sequences, with around a third seen just once and under 20% held by the top ten. V dropped 4 bases and J dropped 1 base, with 14 bases sitting between them. Germline V lookup: CDR1 SGDLS, CDR2 YYNGEE. This CDR3 has 16 amino acids. This sample comprised cultured PBMCs, obtained from culture after CMV antigen stimulation. The rearrangement links TRBV9 to TRBJ2-2; D perhaps matches TRBD1 (7 bases). This sequence originates from a human donor in good health (CMV status not recorded). Some clones in this sample may be carry-over from other donors' samples. The CDR3 loop is CASSSYRGGNTGELFF. As DNA, the CDR3 is TGTGCCAGCAGCAGCTACAGGGGAGGGAACACCGGGGAGCTGTTTTTT. The variable domain in full, with the rest retrieved from reference TRBV9 and TRBJ2-2, is DSGVTQTPKHLITATGQRVTLRCSPRSGDLSVYWYQQSLDQGLQFLIQYYNGEERAKGNILERFSAQQFPDLHSELNLSSLELGDSALYFCASSSYRGGNTGELFFGEGSRLTVL.